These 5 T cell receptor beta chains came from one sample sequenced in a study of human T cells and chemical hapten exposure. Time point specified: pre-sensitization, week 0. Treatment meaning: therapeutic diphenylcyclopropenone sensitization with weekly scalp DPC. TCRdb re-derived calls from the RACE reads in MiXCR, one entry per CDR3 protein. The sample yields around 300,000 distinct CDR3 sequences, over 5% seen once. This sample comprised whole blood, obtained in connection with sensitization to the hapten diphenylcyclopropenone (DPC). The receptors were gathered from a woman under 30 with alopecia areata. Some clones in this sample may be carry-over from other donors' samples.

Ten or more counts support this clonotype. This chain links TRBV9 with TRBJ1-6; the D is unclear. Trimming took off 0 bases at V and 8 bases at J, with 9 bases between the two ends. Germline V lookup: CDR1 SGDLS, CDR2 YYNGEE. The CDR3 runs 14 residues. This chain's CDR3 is CASSVGSPYSPLHF. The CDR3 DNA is TGTGCCAGCAGCGTAGGTTCCCCGTATTCACCCCTCCACTTT. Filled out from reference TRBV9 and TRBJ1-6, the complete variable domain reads DSGVTQTPKHLITATGQRVTLRCSPRSGDLSVYWYQQSLDQGLQFLIQYYNGEERAKGNILERFSAQQFPDLHSELNLSSLELGDSALYFCASSVGSPYSPLHFGNGTRLTVT.

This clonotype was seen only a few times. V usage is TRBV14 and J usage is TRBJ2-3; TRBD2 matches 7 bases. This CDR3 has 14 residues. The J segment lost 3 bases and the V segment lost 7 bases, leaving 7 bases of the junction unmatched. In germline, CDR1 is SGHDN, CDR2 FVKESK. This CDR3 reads CASTNGGYTDTQYF. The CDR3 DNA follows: TGTGCCAGCACGAACGGGGGGTATACAGATACGCAGTATTTT.

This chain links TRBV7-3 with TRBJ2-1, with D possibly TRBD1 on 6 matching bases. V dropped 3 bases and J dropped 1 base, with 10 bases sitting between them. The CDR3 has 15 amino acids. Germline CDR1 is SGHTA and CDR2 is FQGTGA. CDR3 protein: CASSFWGRSYNEQFF. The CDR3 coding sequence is TGTGCCAGCAGCTTTTGGGGGCGTTCCTACAATGAGCAGTTCTTC.

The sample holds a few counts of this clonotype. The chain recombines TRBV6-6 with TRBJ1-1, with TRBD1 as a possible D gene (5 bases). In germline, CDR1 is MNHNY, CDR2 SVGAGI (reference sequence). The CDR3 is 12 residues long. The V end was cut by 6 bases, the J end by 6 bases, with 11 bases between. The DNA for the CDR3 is TGTGCCAGCAGCGGGGACGGTTCTGAAGCTTTCTTT. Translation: CASSGDGSEAFF.

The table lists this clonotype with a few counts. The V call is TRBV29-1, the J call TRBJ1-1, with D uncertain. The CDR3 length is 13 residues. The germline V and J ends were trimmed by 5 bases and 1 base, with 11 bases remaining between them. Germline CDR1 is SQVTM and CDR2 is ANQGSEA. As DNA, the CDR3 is TGCAGCGTTAACCGGGCGGCGAACACTGAAGCTTTCTTT. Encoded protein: CSVNRAANTEAFF.